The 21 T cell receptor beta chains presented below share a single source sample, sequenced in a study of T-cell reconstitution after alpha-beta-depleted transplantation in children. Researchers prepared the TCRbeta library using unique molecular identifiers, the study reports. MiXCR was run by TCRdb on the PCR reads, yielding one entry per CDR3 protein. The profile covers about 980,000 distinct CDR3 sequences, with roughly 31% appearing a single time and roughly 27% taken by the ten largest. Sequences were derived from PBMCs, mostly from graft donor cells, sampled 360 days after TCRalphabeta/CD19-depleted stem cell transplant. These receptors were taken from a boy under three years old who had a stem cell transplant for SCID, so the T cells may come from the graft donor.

The CDR3 sequence: CASSLDRDSYYEQYF. CDR3 DNA: TGTGCCAGCAGCTTAGACCGGGACTCATACTACGAGCAGTACTTC. J is TRBJ2-7 and V is TRBV11-2; maybe TRBD2 (6 bases). This CDR3 is built from 15 residues. Trimming removed 0 bases from V and 3 bases from J, with 12 bases in between. CDR1 and CDR2 (germline): SGHAT, FQNNGV.

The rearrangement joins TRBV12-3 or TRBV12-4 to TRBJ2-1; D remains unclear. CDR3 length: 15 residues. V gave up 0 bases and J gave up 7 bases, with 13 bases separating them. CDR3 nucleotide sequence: TGTGCCAGCAGTTTAGCGCTAATGGGGATAAATGAGCAGTTCTTC. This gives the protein CASSLALMGINEQFF.

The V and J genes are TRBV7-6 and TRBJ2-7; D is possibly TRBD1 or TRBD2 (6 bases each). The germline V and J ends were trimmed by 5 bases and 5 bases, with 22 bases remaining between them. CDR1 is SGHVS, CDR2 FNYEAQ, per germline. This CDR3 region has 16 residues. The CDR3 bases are TGTGCCAGCAGCCTCCAGGGGCGTGGCGGGGTTAACGAGCAGTACTTC. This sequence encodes CASSLQGRGGVNEQYF.

The CDR3 sequence is CASSLGLDRARFEQFF. CDR3 sequence (DNA): TGTGCCAGCAGCTTAGGACTGGACAGGGCCCGGTTTGAGCAGTTCTTC. The V and J genes are TRBV7-7 and TRBJ2-1, with 8 nucleotides matching TRBD1. This CDR3 has 16 residues. CDR1 is SSHAT, CDR2 FNYEAQ, per germline (reference sequence). The V segment lost 1 base and the J segment 9 bases; nucleotides outside the gene matches: 11. Full variable domain (outside the CDR3, taken from reference TRBV7-7 and TRBJ2-1): GAGVSQSPRYKVTKRGQDVTLRCDPISSHATLYWYQQALGQGPEFLTYFNYEAQPDKSGLPSDRFSAERPEGSISTLTIQRTEQRDSAMYRCASSLGLDRARFEQFFGPGTRLTVL.

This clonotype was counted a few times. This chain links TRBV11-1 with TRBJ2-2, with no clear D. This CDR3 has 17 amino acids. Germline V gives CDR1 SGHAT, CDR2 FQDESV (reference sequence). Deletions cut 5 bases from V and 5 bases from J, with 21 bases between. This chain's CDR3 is CASSEHKRHLVTGELFF. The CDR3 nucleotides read TGTGCCAGCAGCGAGCATAAAAGACATCTAGTTACCGGGGAGCTGTTTTTT.

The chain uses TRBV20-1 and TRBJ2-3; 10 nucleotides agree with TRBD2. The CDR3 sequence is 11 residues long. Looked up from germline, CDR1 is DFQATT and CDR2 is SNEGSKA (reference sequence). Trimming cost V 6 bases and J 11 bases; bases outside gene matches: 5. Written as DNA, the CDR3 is TGCAGTGCGACTCGACTAGCGGGGCAGTATTTT. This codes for CSATRLAGQYF.

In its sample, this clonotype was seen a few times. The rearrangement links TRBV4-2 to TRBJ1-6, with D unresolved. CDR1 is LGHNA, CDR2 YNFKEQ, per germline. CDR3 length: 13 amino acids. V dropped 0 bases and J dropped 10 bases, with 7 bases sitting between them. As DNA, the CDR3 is TGTGCCAGCAGCCAAGATATCGGGTCACCCCTCCACTTT. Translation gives CASSQDIGSPLHF.

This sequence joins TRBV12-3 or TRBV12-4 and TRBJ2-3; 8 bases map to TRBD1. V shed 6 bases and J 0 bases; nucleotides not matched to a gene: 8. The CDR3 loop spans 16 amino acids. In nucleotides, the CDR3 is TGTGCCAGCAGGCCCGACAGGGGAGATAGCACAGATACGCAGTATTTT. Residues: CASRPDRGDSTDTQYF.

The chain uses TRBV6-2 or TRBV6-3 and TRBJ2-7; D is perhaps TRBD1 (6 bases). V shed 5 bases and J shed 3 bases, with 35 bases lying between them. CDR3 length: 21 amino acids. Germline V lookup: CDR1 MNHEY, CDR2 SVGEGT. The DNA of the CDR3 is TGTGCCAGCAGTCCCTCAGGGACACCCCGAACTCAAGGGGCCTCTTTCTACGAGCAGTACTTC. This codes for CASSPSGTPRTQGASFYEQYF.

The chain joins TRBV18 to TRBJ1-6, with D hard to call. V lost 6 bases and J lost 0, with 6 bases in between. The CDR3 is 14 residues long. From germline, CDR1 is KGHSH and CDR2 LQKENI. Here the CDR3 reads CASSPNSYNSPLHF. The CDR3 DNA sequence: TGTGCCAGCTCTCCGAACTCCTATAATTCACCCCTCCACTTT.

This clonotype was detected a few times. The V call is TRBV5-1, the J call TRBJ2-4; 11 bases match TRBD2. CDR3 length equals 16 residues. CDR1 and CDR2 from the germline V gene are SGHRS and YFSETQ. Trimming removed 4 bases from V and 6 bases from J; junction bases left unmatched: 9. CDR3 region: CASSLGGTSGLNIQYF. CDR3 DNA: TGCGCCAGCAGCCTGGGGGGGACTAGCGGATTAAACATTCAGTACTTC.

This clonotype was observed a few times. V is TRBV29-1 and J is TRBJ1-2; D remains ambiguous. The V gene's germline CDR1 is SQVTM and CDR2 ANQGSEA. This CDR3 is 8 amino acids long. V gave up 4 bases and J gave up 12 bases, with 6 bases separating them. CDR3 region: CSVGANTF. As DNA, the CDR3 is TGCAGCGTTGGGGCAAACACCTTC.

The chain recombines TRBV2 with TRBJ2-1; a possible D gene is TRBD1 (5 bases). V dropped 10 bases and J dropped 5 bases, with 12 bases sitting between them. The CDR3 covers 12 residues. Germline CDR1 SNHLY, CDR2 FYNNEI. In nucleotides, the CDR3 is TGTGCCAAAAAGGGGCAGGACAATGAGCAGTTCTTC. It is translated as CAKKGQDNEQFF.

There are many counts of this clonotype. The CDR3 here is CASSPTQGTGEQFF. CDR3 sequence (DNA): TGCGCCAGCAGCCCGACCCAGGGTACGGGTGAGCAGTTCTTC. The chain joins TRBV5-1 to TRBJ2-1, with a tentative D call TRBD1 (5 bases). There are 14 residues in the CDR3. The germline gives CDR1 SGHRS, CDR2 YFSETQ. Trimming took off 4 bases at V and 9 bases at J, with 17 bases between the two ends.

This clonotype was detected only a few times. The CDR3 reads CASSERPQATDTQYF. CDR3 coding DNA: TGTGCCAGCAGCGAGAGGCCGCAGGCCACAGATACGCAGTATTTT. V usage is TRBV5-6 and J usage is TRBJ2-3; the D is unclear. CDR1 and CDR2 (germline): SGHDT, YYEEEE. The V and J ends lost 4 bases and 2 bases respectively, with 14 bases between them. This CDR3 is 15 amino acids long.

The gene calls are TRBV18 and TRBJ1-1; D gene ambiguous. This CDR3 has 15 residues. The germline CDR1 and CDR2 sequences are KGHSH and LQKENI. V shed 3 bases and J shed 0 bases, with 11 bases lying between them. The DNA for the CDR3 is TGTGCCAGCTCACCCCAGGCGGTCTTGAACACTGAAGCTTTCTTT. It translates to CASSPQAVLNTEAFF. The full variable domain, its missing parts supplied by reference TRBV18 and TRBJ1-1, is NAGVMQNPRHLVRRRGQEARLRCSPMKGHSHVYWYRQLPEEGLKFMVYLQKENIIDESGMPKERFSAEFPKEGPSILRIQQVVRGDSAAYFCASSPQAVLNTEAFFGQGTRLTVV.

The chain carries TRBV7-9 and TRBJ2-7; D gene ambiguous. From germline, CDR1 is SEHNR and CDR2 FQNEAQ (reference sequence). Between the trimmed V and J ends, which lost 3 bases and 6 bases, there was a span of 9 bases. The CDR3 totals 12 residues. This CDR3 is CASSFIGPEQYF. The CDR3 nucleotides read TGTGCCAGCAGCTTCATCGGCCCCGAGCAGTACTTC.

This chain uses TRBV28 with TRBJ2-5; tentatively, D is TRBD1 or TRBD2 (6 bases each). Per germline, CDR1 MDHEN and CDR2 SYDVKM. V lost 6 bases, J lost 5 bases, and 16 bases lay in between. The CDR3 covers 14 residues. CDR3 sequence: CASREGGPRETQYF. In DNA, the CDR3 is TGTGCCAGCAGGGAGGGGGGCCCCCGGGAGACCCAGTACTTC.

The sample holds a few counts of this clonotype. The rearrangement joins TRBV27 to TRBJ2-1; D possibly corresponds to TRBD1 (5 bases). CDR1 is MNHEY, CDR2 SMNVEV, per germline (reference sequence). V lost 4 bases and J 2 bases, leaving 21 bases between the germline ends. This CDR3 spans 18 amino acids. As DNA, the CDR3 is TGTGCCAGCAGTTCAGGGCCCGTCTTACCGTCCCCCTACAATGAGCAGTTCTTC. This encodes CASSSGPVLPSPYNEQFF.

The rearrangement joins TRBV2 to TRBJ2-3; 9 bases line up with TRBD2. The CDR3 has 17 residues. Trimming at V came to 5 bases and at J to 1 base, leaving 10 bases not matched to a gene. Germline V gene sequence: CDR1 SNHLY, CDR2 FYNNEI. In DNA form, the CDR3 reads TGTGCCAGCAGTCAAACCCGACTAGCGGTGGGCACAGATACGCAGTATTTT. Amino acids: CASSQTRLAVGTDTQYF.

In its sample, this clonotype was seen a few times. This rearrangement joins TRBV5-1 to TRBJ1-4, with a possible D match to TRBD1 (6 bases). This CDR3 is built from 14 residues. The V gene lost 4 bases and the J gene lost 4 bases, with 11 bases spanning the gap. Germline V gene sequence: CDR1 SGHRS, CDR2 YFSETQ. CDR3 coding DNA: TGCGCCAGCAGCAATGGGGACATTAATGAAAAACTGTTTTTT. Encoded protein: CASSNGDINEKLFF.